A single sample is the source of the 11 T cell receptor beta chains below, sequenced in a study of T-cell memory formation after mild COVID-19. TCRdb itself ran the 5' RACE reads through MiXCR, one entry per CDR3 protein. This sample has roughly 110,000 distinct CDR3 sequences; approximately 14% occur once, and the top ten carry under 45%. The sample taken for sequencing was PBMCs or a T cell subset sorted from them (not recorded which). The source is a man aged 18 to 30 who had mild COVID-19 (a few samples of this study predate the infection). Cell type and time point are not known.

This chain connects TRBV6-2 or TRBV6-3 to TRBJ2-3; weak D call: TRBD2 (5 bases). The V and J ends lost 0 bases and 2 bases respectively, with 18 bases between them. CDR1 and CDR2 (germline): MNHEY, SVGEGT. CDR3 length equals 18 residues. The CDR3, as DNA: TGTGCCAGCAGTTACTCTTATCCAGGACTGCCCTTCACAGATACGCAGTATTTT. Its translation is CASSYSYPGLPFTDTQYF.

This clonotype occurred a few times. This CDR3 is CASSSQEKTMEAFF. The CDR3 bases are TGTGCCAGCAGCTCACAGGAAAAGACCATGGAAGCTTTCTTT. The rearrangement joins TRBV7-9 to TRBJ1-1; tentative D call: TRBD1 (5 bases). The CDR3 has 14 residues. Germline CDR1 SEHNR, CDR2 FQNEAQ (reference sequence). Trimming removed 4 bases at V and 8 bases at J, with 17 bases between. The full variable domain, with the rest looked up from reference TRBV7-9 and TRBJ1-1, is DTGVSQNPRHKITKRGQNVTFRCDPISEHNRLYWYRQTLGQGPEFLTYFQNEAQLEKSRLLSDRFSAERPKGSFSTLEIQRTEQGDSAMYLCASSSQEKTMEAFFGQGTRLTVV.

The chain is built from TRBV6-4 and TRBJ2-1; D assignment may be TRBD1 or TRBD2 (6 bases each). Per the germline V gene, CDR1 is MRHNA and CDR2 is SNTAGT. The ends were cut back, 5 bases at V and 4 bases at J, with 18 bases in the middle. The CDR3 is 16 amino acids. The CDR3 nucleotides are TGTGCCAGCAGTCACGAGGGGGGACTTCCTTACAATGAGCAGTTCTTC. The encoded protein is CASSHEGGLPYNEQFF.

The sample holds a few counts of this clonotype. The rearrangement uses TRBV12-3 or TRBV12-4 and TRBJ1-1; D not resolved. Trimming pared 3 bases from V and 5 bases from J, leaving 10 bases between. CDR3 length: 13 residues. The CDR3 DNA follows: TGTGCCAGCAGTTTTGTCGGGGTTACTGAAGCTTTCTTT. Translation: CASSFVGVTEAFF.

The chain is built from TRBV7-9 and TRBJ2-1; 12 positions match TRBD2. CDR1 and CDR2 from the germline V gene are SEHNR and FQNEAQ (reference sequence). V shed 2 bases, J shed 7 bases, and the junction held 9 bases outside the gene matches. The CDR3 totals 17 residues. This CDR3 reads CASSLPDGLAGWNEQFF. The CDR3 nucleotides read TGTGCCAGCAGCTTACCTGACGGACTAGCGGGATGGAATGAGCAGTTCTTC.

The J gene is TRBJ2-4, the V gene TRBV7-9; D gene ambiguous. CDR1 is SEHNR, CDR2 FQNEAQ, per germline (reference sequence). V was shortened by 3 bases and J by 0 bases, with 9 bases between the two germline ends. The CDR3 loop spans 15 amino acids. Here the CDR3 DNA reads TGTGCCAGCAGCTTTTCTGATTTAGCCAAAAACATTCAGTACTTC. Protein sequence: CASSFSDLAKNIQYF.

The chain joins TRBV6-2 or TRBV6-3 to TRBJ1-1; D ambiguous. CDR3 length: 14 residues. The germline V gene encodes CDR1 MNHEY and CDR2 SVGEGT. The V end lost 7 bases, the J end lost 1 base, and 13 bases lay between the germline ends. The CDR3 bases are TGTGCCAGCAAGCTGGGCAACTCGAACACTGAAGCTTTCTTT. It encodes CASKLGNSNTEAFF.

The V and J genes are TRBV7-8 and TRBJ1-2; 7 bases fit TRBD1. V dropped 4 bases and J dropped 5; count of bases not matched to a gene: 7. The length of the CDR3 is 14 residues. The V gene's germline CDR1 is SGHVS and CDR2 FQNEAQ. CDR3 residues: CASSSLPTGYGYTF. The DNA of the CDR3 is TGTGCCAGCAGCTCCCTCCCGACAGGGTATGGCTACACCTTC.

The CDR3 nucleotides read TGTGCCAGCAGGCCGCCCCCGGCGTCGTCCACAGATACGCAGTATTTT. As protein: CASRPPPASSTDTQYF. V usage is TRBV27 and J usage is TRBJ2-3; D is unresolved. V was pared by 6 bases and J by 2 bases, with 18 bases between. The CDR3 sequence is 16 residues long. Germline V gives CDR1 MNHEY, CDR2 SMNVEV (reference sequence).

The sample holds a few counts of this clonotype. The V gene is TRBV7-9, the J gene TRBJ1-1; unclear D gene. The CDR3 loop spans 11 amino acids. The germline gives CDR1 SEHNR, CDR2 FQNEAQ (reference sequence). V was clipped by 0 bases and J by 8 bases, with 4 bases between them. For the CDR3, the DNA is TGTGCCAGCAGCTTAGCTGTGGAAGCTTTCTTT. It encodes CASSLAVEAFF. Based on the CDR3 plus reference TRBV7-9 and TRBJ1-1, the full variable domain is DTGVSQNPRHKITKRGQNVTFRCDPISEHNRLYWYRQTLGQGPEFLTYFQNEAQLEKSRLLSDRFSAERPKGSFSTLEIQRTEQGDSAMYLCASSLAVEAFFGQGTRLTVV.

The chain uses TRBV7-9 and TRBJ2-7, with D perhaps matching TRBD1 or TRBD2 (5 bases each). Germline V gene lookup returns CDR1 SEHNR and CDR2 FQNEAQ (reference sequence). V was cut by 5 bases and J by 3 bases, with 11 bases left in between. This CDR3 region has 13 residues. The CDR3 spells CASSGDLYYEQYF. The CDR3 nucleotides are TGTGCCAGCAGCGGGGACCTATACTACGAGCAGTACTTC.